This T cell receptor beta chain appears in the sequencing data of a study of tissue T cells after allogeneic stem cell transplantation. Points on this clone: Its antigen remains unknown.

Study-level findings and limits: Anatomically similar tissues had similar TCR repertoires within each patient.

Some clones are missing from TCRdb's copy, which holds only in-frame ones; the method was immunoSEQ multiplex PCR. Of some 7,900 clones in the sample, over 70% were seen once. The receptor comes from a male patient aged 60 or older with steroid-refractory graft-versus-host disease after an allogeneic stem cell transplant. Some T cells may be transferred from the graft donor. The specimen comprised skin, sampled at autopsy.

As DNA, the CDR3 is TGTGCCAGCAGCCTACAGGGACGGCTAATCGAGGGCTACACCTTC. Amino acid sequence: CASSLQGRLIEGYTF. The chain is built from TRBV7-2 and TRBJ1-2; the D gene is possibly TRBD1 (6 bases). Germline V CDR1 and CDR2: SGHTA, FQGNSA. This CDR3 region has 15 residues. The V gene lost 5 bases and the J gene lost 8 bases, with 21 bases spanning the gap.